A single sample gave rise to the 10 T cell receptor beta chains below, sequenced in a study of cytomegalovirus exposure and HLA in healthy donors. PCR employed 60 Vbeta and 13 Jbeta primers. Generated by immunoSEQ multiplex PCR, the TCRdb table keeps only in-frame clones and is missing some. This sample carries about 220,000 clones, about 80% of them seen once, and the ten largest clones take 0.63%. Sample: PBMCs. These receptors were collected from a man younger than 35 in good health and CMV-seronegative.

V and J are TRBV19 and TRBJ2-1, with 10 bases identical to TRBD2. The CDR3 loop spans 15 amino acids. With 2 bases clipped from V and 4 bases from J, the junction kept 2 bases outside the gene matches. Looked up from germline, CDR1 is LNHDA and CDR2 is SQIVND (reference sequence). The CDR3 is CASSITSGTYNEQFF. The DNA for the CDR3 is TGTGCCAGTAGTATAACTAGCGGGACATACAATGAGCAGTTCTTC.

The V and J genes are TRBV5-5 and TRBJ1-4, with 11 bases lining up with TRBD1. From germline, CDR1 is SGHKS and CDR2 YYEKEE (reference sequence). V was clipped by 4 bases and J by 8 bases; unmatched bases: 7. The CDR3 contains 15 residues. This CDR3 is CASSLWTGGEEKLFF. The CDR3 DNA is TGTGCCAGCAGCCTGTGGACAGGGGGCGAAGAAAAACTGTTTTTT. The full variable domain, in which reference TRBV5-5 and TRBJ1-4 provide the parts outside the CDR3, is DAGVTQSPTHLIKTRGQQVTLRCSPISGHKSVSWYQQVLGQGPQFIFQYYEKEERGRGNFPDRFSARQFPNYSSELNVNALLLGDSALYLCASSLWTGGEEKLFFGSGTQLSVL.

The chain employs TRBV5-5 and TRBJ2-7, with D tentatively TRBD1 (6 bases). Looked up from germline, CDR1 is SGHKS and CDR2 is YYEKEE (reference sequence). The V gene lost 2 bases and the J gene lost 2 bases, with 14 bases spanning the gap. The CDR3 loop spans 15 amino acids. CDR3 sequence: CASSLYTGSAYEQYF. DNA for the CDR3: TGTGCCAGCAGCTTATACACAGGGTCCGCCTACGAGCAGTACTTC.

The chain couples TRBV5-6 to TRBJ2-6; 7 bases are shared with TRBD1. The CDR3 has 17 amino acids. With 4 bases clipped from V and 2 bases from J, the junction kept 9 bases outside the gene matches. Per germline, CDR1 SGHDT and CDR2 YYEEEE. CDR3 sequence (DNA): TGTGCCAGCAGCCCCGGACAGGAACGAACTGGGGCCAACGTCCTGACTTTC. Translating gives CASSPGQERTGANVLTF.

The V and J genes are TRBV4-1 and TRBJ1-4, with a weak D call TRBD1 (5 bases). V was shortened by 5 bases and J by 8 bases, with 18 bases between the two germline ends. The germline gives CDR1 MGHRA, CDR2 YSYEKL. The CDR3 covers 15 residues. CDR3 sequence: CASSFYETGEEKLFF. The CDR3, as DNA: TGCGCCAGCAGCTTCTACGAGACGGGGGAGGAAAAACTGTTTTTT.

This clone has more than one count but fewer than ten. The same CDR3 is also encoded by other DNA sequences in this sample. This chain connects TRBV5-1 to TRBJ2-6, with a tentative D call TRBD1 (6 bases). The germline gives CDR1 SGHRS, CDR2 YFSETQ. The CDR3 runs 15 residues. The V gene lost 1 base and the J gene lost 2 bases, with 7 bases spanning the gap. The CDR3 nucleotides are TGCGCCAGCAGCTTGCAGGGGCCTGGGGCCAACGTCCTGACTTTC. This translates into CASSLQGPGANVLTF.

A few counts support this clone. V and J are TRBV13 and TRBJ1-1; 11 bases match TRBD1. The V segment lost 0 bases and the J segment 5 bases; nucleotides outside the gene matches: 2. There are 15 residues in the CDR3. Germline CDR1 and CDR2: PRHDT and FYEKMQ (reference sequence). The CDR3 spells CASSLGDRGQTEAFF. The CDR3 region has the DNA TGTGCCAGCAGCTTAGGGGACAGGGGGCAAACTGAAGCTTTCTTT.

The chain couples TRBV30 to TRBJ2-5, with D maybe TRBD2 (6 bases). The assigned J gene may be wrong: the sequence end matches TRBJ2-7 better. The CDR3 contains 11 residues. Germline values: CDR1 GTSNPN, CDR2 SVGIG (reference sequence). The CDR3 DNA sequence: TGTGCCTCCCGGGAGTCCTACGAGCAGTACTTC. Amino acid sequence: CASRESYEQYF.

This clone is a singleton in its sample. A junction boundary mismatches the germline segment, possibly from a read error. The chain couples TRBV7-9 to TRBJ1-2; possible D gene TRBD1, 6 bases. The germline gives CDR1 SEHNR, CDR2 FQNEAQ (reference sequence). The CDR3 extends over 14 amino acids. CDR3 sequence reads: CSSSLEQGNYGYTF. The CDR3 nucleotides are TGTTCCAGCAGCTTAGAACAGGGTAACTATGGCTACACCTTC.

The rearrangement joins TRBV7-9 to TRBJ2-5; 9 bases are a match to TRBD2. V was clipped by 3 bases and J by 4 bases; unmatched bases: 9. CDR1 SEHNR and CDR2 FQNEAQ come from the germline V gene (reference sequence). The CDR3 length is 16 residues. CDR3 DNA: TGTGCCAGCAGCTTTTCGCTAGCGGGATCGCGAGAGACCCAGTACTTC. Translation: CASSFSLAGSRETQYF.